This T cell receptor beta chain was recorded in a study of blood T cell repertoires in COVID-19. The CDR3 has 12 residues. V lost 5 bases and J 5 bases, leaving 10 bases between the germline ends. Germline V lookup: CDR1 LNHNV, CDR2 YYDKDF (reference sequence). The method was immunoSEQ multiplex PCR; TCRdb's version includes in-frame clones alone and lacks a portion of them. The sample holds 65,000 to 70,000 clones, roughly 82% seen once. The TCR comes from a man older than 75 with active COVID-19. The sequenced sample consisted of peripheral blood. The rearrangement links TRBV15 to TRBJ2-7; D might be TRBD2 (5 bases). In DNA, the CDR3 is TGTGCCACCAGCGGGAGAGGTAACGAGCAGTACTTC. It yields the protein CATSGRGNEQYF.